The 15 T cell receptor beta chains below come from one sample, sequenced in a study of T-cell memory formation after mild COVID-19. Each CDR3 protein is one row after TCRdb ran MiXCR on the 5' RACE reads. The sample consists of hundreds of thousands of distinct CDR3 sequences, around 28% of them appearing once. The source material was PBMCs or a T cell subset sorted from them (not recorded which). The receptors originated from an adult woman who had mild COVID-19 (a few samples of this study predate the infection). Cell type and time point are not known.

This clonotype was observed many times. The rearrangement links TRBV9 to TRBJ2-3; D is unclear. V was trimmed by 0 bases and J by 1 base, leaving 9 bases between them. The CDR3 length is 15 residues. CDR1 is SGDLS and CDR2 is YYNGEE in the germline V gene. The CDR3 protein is CASSVEGIGTDTQYF. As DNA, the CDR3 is TGTGCCAGCAGCGTAGAGGGCATCGGCACAGATACGCAGTATTTT.

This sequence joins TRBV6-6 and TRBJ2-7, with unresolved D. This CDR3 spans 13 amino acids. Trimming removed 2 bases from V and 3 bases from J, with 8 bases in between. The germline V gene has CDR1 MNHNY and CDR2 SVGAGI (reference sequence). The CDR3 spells CASSYGPRYEQYF. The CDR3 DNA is TGTGCCAGCAGTTACGGACCTCGCTACGAGCAGTACTTC.

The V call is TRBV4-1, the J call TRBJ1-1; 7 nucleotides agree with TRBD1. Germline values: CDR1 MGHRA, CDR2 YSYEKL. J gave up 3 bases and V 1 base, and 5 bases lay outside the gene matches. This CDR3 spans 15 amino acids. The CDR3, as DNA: TGCGCCAGCAGCCAAGTAGGGGGCGCGGACACTGAAGCTTTCTTT. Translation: CASSQVGGADTEAFF.

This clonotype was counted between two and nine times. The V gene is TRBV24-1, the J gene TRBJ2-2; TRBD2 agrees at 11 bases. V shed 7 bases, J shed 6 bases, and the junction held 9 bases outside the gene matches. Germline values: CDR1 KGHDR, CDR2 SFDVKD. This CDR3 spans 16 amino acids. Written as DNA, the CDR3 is TGTGCCACCAGGGATGTAGCGGGAGGGCCGGCCGGGGAGCTGTTTTTT. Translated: CATRDVAGGPAGELFF.

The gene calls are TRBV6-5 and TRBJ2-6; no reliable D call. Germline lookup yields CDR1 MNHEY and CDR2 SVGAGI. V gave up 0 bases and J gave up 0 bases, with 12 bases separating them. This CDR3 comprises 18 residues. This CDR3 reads CASSYSMFRASGANVLTF. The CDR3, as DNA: TGTGCCAGCAGTTACTCGATGTTTCGGGCCTCTGGGGCCAACGTCCTGACTTTC.

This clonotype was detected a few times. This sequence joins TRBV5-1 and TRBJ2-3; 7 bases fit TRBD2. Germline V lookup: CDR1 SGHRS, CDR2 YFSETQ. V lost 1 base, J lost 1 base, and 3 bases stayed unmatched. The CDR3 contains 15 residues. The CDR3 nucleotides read TGCGCCAGCAGCTTGTACCGGGGGGGCACAGATACGCAGTATTTT. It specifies CASSLYRGGTDTQYF.

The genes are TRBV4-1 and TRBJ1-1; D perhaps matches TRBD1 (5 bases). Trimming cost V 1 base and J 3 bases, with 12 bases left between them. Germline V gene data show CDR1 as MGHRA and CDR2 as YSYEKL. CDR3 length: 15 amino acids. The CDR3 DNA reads TGCGCCAGCAGCCAAGGGGGCAGACCCTACACTGAAGCTTTCTTT. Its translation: CASSQGGRPYTEAFF.

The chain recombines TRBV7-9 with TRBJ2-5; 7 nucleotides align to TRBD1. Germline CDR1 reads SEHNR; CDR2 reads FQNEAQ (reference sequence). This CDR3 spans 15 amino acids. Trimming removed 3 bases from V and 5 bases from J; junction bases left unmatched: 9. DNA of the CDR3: TGTGCCAGCAGCTTGGGGTCAGGGGGAATGGAGACCCAGTACTTC. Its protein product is CASSLGSGGMETQYF.

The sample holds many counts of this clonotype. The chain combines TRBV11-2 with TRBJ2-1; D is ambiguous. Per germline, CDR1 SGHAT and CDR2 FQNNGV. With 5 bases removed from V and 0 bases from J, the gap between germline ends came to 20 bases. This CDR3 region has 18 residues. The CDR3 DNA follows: TGTGCCAGCAGCCGAGGAACCCTGTGGTCCAGCTCCTACAATGAGCAGTTCTTC. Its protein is CASSRGTLWSSSYNEQFF.

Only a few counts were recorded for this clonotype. The DNA for the CDR3 is TGTGCCAGCAGCTTCCTCGGGACAGGACAAGAGACCCAGTACTTC. It yields the protein CASSFLGTGQETQYF. The genes are TRBV5-4 and TRBJ2-5; 8 bases fit TRBD1. The V gene's germline CDR1 is SGHNT and CDR2 YYREEE (reference sequence). With V trimmed by 2 bases and J by 2 bases, 5 bases remained unmatched. This CDR3 has 15 amino acids.

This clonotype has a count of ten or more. In nucleotides, the CDR3 is TGCAGCGTTAAGGGGGGACAGGGAGACCGATACGAGCAGTACTTC. Translation gives CSVKGGQGDRYEQYF. This chain connects TRBV29-1 to TRBJ2-7, with 9 bases lining up with TRBD1. CDR3 length: 15 residues. The V and J ends lost 5 bases and 4 bases, in that order; junction bases with no gene match: 12. Germline values: CDR1 SQVTM, CDR2 ANQGSEA.

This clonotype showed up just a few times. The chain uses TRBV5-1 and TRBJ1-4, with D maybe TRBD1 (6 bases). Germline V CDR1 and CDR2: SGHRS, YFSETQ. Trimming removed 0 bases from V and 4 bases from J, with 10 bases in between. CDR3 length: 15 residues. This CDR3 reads CASSLGGQLNEKLFF. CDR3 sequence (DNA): TGCGCCAGCAGCTTGGGAGGACAGCTTAATGAAAAACTGTTTTTT.

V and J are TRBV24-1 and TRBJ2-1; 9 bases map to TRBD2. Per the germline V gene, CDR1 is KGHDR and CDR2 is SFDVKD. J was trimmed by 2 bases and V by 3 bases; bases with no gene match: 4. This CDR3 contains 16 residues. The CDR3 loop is CATSDPGTSPYNEQFF. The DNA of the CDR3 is TGTGCCACCAGTGATCCCGGGACTAGCCCCTACAATGAGCAGTTCTTC.

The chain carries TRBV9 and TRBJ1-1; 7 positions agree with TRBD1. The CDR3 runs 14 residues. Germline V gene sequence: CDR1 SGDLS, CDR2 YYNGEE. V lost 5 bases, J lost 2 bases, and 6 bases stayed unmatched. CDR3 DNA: TGTGCCAGCAGTGTGGGACAGCTAAACACTGAAGCTTTCTTT. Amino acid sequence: CASSVGQLNTEAFF.

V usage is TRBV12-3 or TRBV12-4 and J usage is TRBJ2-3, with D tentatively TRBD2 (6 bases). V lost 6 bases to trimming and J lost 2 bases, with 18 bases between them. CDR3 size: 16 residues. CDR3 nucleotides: TGTGCCAGCAGACAGACAACCGGGACTCACACAGATACGCAGTATTTT. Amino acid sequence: CASRQTTGTHTDTQYF.